This is a list of T cell receptor beta chains from one sample in a study of OX40 agonist ivuxolimab in advanced cancers. Produced via immunoSEQ multiplex PCR; TCRdb's table is partial and in-frame only. This sample has tens of thousands of clones, with around 87% found just once. This sample comprised CD4+ or CD8+ T cells sorted from blood, obtained in a trial of the OX40 agonist ivuxolimab. The receptors here all came from an adult with an advanced solid tumor such as melanoma, head and neck, liver or kidney cancer. CDR3s include the opening cysteine and the closing phenylalanine or tryptophan. Fields, in order: J gene, clone size, V gene, D gene, CDR3 protein, CDR3 DNA. The D gene is left open where the match is weak. Size is omitted from some rows. Given values are once, few, many or a class for expanded clones.

TRBJ2-5 - TRBV11-3 - CASSFSWQKETQYF TGTGCCAGCAGTTTTTCGTGGCAGAAAGAGACCCAGTACTTC
TRBJ2-2 - TRBV7-8 TRBD1 CASSPRQGNGELFF TGTGCCAGCAGCCCCCGACAGGGTAACGGGGAGCTGTTTTTT
TRBJ2-1 - TRBV10-2 - CASSSGLYNEQFF TGCGCCAGCAGCTCCGGGCTCTACAATGAGCAGTTCTTC
TRBJ2-3 - TRBV7-9 - CASSAGVGQGRADTQYF TGTGCCAGCAGCGCGGGGGTGGGGCAGGGGAGAGCAGATACGCAGTATTTT
TRBJ1-1 few TRBV6-1 - CASSEDFRGTEAFF TGTGCCAGCAGTGAAGACTTCCGAGGGACTGAAGCTTTCTTT
TRBJ2-5 - TRBV6-6 - CASRRDWPFGTQYF TGTGCCAGCAGGCGGGACTGGCCCTTCGGGACCCAGTACTTC
TRBJ2-2 - TRBV2 - CASTEVLGDTGELFF TGTGCCAGCACCGAGGTACTAGGGGACACCGGGGAGCTGTTTTTT
TRBJ1-2 - TRBV28 TRBD1 CASSTGQGNYGYTF TGTGCCAGCAGTACGGGACAGGGGAACTATGGCTACACCTTC
TRBJ2-3 - TRBV6-5 - CASSSTADTQYF TGTGCCAGCAGTTCGACGGCGGATACGCAGTATTTT
TRBJ1-2 - TRBV19 - CASKEEGLPNYGYTF TGTGCCAGTAAGGAAGAGGGGCTCCCTAACTATGGCTACACCTTC
TRBJ2-1 - TRBV28 - CASSFGQANNEQFF TGTGCCAGCAGTTTTGGGCAGGCAAACAATGAGCAGTTCTTC
TRBJ2-3 - TRBV10-3 TRBD2 CAISELAGGLDTQYF TGTGCCATCAGTGAACTAGCGGGAGGGTTGGATACGCAGTATTTT
TRBJ2-7 - TRBV25-1 - CASSDNGDWTGEQYF TGTGCCAGCAGTGATAATGGGGACTGGACCGGAGAGCAGTACTTC
TRBJ2-7 few TRBV5-1 - CASSLASGSTYEQYF TGCGCCAGCAGCTTGGCGTCCGGTAGTACCTACGAGCAGTACTTC
TRBJ2-7 - TRBV28 - CASRTVYEQYF TGTGCCAGCAGGACAGTCTATGAGCAGTACTTC
TRBJ2-4 - TRBV10-3 TRBD1 CAIIFAGGIHIQYF TGTGCCATCATATTCGCAGGGGGTATACACATTCAGTACTTC
TRBJ1-2 once TRBV13 - CASSMTRRSYGYTF TGTGCCAGCAGCATGACCCGACGGTCCTATGGCTACACCTTC
TRBJ2-1 - TRBV11-2 - CASSLGSNRHNEQFF TGTGCCAGCAGCTTAGGCAGTAACCGCCACAATGAGCAGTTCTTC
TRBJ1-5 - TRBV6-5 - CASSYRRDGNQPQHF TGTGCCAGCAGTTACCGCCGGGACGGGAATCAGCCCCAGCATTTT
TRBJ2-3 - TRBV27 TRBD2 CASRRRQGTSGSPPDTQYF TGTGCCAGCAGGCGTCGACAGGGGACTAGCGGGAGCCCCCCAGATACGCAGTATTTT
TRBJ2-3 - TRBV7-2 - CASSFTDTQYF TGTGCCAGCAGCTTTACAGATACGCAGTATTTT
TRBJ2-1 - TRBV4-3 TRBD2 CASSQAASGRYNEQFF TGCGCCAGCAGCCAAGCGGCTAGCGGGAGGTACAATGAGCAGTTCTTC
TRBJ2-4 - TRBV25-1 TRBD2 CASSAWTSGRGNIQYF TGTGCCAGCAGTGCCTGGACTAGCGGGAGGGGTAACATTCAGTACTTC
TRBJ2-4 - TRBV6-1 - CASSGQIRAKNIQYF TGTGCCAGCAGTGGACAGATAAGAGCCAAAAACATTCAGTACTTC
TRBJ2-6 - TRBV6-5 - CASSLGLSGANVLTF TGTGCCAGCAGCCTGGGTCTCTCTGGGGCCAACGTCCTGACTTTC
TRBJ2-7 once TRBV7-3 TRBD2 CASSLSSGISYEQYF TGTGCCAGCAGCTTATCTAGCGGGATCTCCTACGAGCAGTACTTC
TRBJ2-6 - TRBV2 - CASVSYSGANVLTF TGTGCCAGCGTTTCTTACTCTGGGGCCAACGTCCTGACTTTC
TRBJ2-2 - TRBV2 - CASSDRVWTGELFF TGTGCCAGCAGTGATAGGGTGTGGACCGGGGAGCTGTTTTTT
TRBJ2-5 - TRBV30 TRBD2 CAWSYGASGSGETQYF TGTGCCTGGAGTTATGGGGCTAGCGGGAGTGGAGAGACCCAGTACTTC
TRBJ2-5 - TRBV7-8 - CASSSRTHSETQYF TGTGCCAGCAGCTCCAGAACCCACAGCGAGACCCAGTACTTC
TRBJ1-1 - TRBV6-5 TRBD1 CASSEGQRYTEAFF TGTGCCAGCAGTGAGGGACAGAGGTACACTGAAGCTTTCTTT
TRBJ2-3 - TRBV6-5 TRBD1 CASTPGQPSTDTQYF TGTGCCAGCACACCGGGACAGCCTAGCACAGATACGCAGTATTTT
TRBJ2-2 - TRBV6-5 TRBD2 CASSYGLAGNTGELFF TGTGCCAGCAGTTACGGACTAGCGGGAAACACCGGGGAGCTGTTTTTT
TRBJ1-1 few TRBV10-1 - CASSESGVNQAFF TGCGCCAGCAGTGAGTCCGGAGTGAACCAAGCTTTCTTT
TRBJ2-2 few TRBV25-1 - CASSPRAGELFF TGTGCCAGCAGTCCCCGAGCCGGGGAGCTGTTTTTT
TRBJ1-2 - TRBV15 TRBD1 CATSGTGRGYTF TGTGCCACCAGCGGGACAGGGCGTGGCTACACCTTC
TRBJ1-4 - TRBV5-1 TRBD1 CASSLDRGNEKLFF TGCGCCAGCAGCTTGGACAGGGGAAATGAAAAACTGTTTTTT
TRBJ2-3 - TRBV27 TRBD1 CASRPTGRSDTQYF TGTGCCAGCAGGCCGACAGGGCGCTCAGATACGCAGTATTTT
TRBJ2-1 - TRBV5-1 TRBD1 CASMKRAGQGASYNEQFF TGCGCCAGCATGAAGAGGGCGGGACAGGGGGCTTCCTACAATGAGCAGTTCTTC
TRBJ2-2 - TRBV7-7 TRBD1 CASSQSTPGGSTGELFF TGTGCCAGCAGCCAATCTACTCCAGGGGGATCCACCGGGGAGCTGTTTTTT
TRBJ1-1 - TRBV28 - CATRFGRLNTEAFF TGTGCCACACGTTTCGGACGGTTGAACACTGAAGCTTTCTTT
TRBJ1-5 - TRBV29-1 TRBD1 CSVVSGGWGQPQHF TGCAGCGTTGTATCAGGGGGCTGGGGTCAGCCCCAGCATTTT
TRBJ2-3 - TRBV2 TRBD2 CASRLGLAGEADTQYF TGTGCCAGCAGGTTAGGACTAGCGGGAGAGGCAGATACGCAGTATTTT
TRBJ2-5 few TRBV6-5 - CASSYGQTFQETQYF TGTGCCAGCAGTTACGGCCAGACCTTCCAAGAGACCCAGTACTTC
TRBJ1-1 few TRBV29-1 - CSGKRGFNTEAFF TGCAGCGGCAAAAGAGGGTTCAACACTGAAGCTTTCTTT
TRBJ1-2 - TRBV6-5 - CASRDWRGFGTF TGTGCCAGCAGAGACTGGAGGGGCTTCGGCACCTTC
TRBJ1-4 - TRBV5-1 TRBD1 CASSPGGTGGDEKLFF TGCGCCAGCAGCCCCGGTGGGACAGGGGGCGACGAAAAACTGTTTTTT
TRBJ1-1 - TRBV5-4 - CASSLRQPNTEAFF TGTGCCAGCAGCTTGCGGCAGCCGAACACTGAAGCTTTCTTT
TRBJ1-1 - TRBV30 - CAWSDGSEAFF TGTGCCTGGAGTGATGGAAGTGAAGCTTTCTTT
TRBJ1-5 - TRBV11-3 - CASSLASNQPQHF TGTGCCAGCAGCTTAGCCAGCAATCAGCCCCAGCATTTT
TRBJ1-1 - TRBV30 TRBD1 CAWAGQQGVDTEAFF TGTGCCTGGGCCGGTCAACAGGGGGTTGACACTGAAGCTTTCTTT
TRBJ1-2 - TRBV5-8 - CASSVTVRGYTF TGTGCCAGCAGCGTTACAGTACGTGGCTACACCTTC
TRBJ2-3 - TRBV25-1 - CASSESPLTDTQYF TGTGCCAGCAGTGAATCTCCTCTCACAGATACGCAGTATTTT